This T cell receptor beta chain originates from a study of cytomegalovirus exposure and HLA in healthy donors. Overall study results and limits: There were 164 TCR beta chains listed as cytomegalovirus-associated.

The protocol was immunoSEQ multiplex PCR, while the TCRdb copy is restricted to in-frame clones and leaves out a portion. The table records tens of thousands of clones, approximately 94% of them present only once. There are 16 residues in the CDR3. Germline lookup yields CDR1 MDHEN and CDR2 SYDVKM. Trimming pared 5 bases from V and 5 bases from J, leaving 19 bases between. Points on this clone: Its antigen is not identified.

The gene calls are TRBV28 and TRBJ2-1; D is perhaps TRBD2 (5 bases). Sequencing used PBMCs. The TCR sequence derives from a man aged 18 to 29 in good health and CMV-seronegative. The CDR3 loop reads CASSPAAASTHNEQFF. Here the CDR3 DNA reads TGTGCCAGCAGTCCAGCAGCGGCAAGCACGCACAATGAGCAGTTCTTC. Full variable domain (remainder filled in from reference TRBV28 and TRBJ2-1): DVKVTQSSRYLVKRTGEKVFLECVQDMDHENMFWYRQDPGLGLRLIYFSYDVKMKEKGDIPEGYSVSREKKERFSLILESASTNQTSMYLCASSPAAASTHNEQFFGPGTRLTVL.